Below are 6 T cell receptor beta chains sequenced from a single sample in a study of T-cell memory formation after mild COVID-19. TCRdb analysed the 5' RACE reads with MiXCR anew, one entry per CDR3 protein. The repertoire holds approximately 290,000 distinct CDR3 sequences, with approximately 8.4% as singletons. The specimen was PBMCs or a T cell subset sorted from them (not recorded which). The receptor source for this set is a young man who had mild COVID-19 (a few samples of this study predate the infection). Cell type and time point are not known.

This clonotype was seen only a few times. This chain connects TRBV7-9 to TRBJ2-1; D is perhaps TRBD2 (5 bases). The CDR3 is 12 amino acids. Germline V gene lookup returns CDR1 SEHNR and CDR2 FQNEAQ (reference sequence). V lost 7 bases and J lost 8, with 12 bases in between. CDR3 DNA: TGTGCCAGCACCCCCGGGGTCCATGAGCAGTTCTTC. Its translation is CASTPGVHEQFF.

The table lists this clonotype with a few counts. The chain has TRBV6-6 and TRBJ2-7; no firm D call. Germline V lookup: CDR1 MNHNY, CDR2 SVGAGI (reference sequence). V lost 4 bases and J lost 5, with 12 bases in between. This CDR3 contains 13 residues. DNA for the CDR3: TGTGCCAGCAGTTGGGCAGCTTCCCACGAGCAGTACGTC. Amino acids: CASSWAASHEQYV.

The V gene is TRBV4-1, the J gene TRBJ2-1; D perhaps matches TRBD2 (7 bases). This CDR3 has 15 amino acids. Deletions cut 3 bases from V and 4 bases from J, with 13 bases between. In germline, CDR1 is MGHRA, CDR2 YSYEKL. In DNA, the CDR3 is TGCGCCAGCAGCCAGGGGGGGCTTCCTTACAATGAGCAGTTCTTC. Protein product: CASSQGGLPYNEQFF.

Comments on this clonotype: Given a much more abundant clone one base away, this may be a read error. The J gene is TRBJ2-1, the V gene TRBV27; a possible D gene is TRBD1 (7 bases). The germline V gene has CDR1 MNHEY and CDR2 SMNVEV (reference sequence). The CDR3 is 15 residues long. V shed 5 bases and J shed 3 bases, with 14 bases lying between them. CDR3 sequence reads: CASSAGQPNYNEQFF. CDR3 coding DNA: TGTGCCAGCAGTGCGGGACAGCCCAACTACAATGAGCAGTTCTTC.

This clonotype appeared a few times. The gene calls are TRBV12-3 or TRBV12-4 and TRBJ1-2; D is ambiguous. V shed 5 bases and J shed 6 bases, with 10 bases lying between them. CDR3 length: 12 amino acids. The CDR3 protein is CASSPSSHGYTF. CDR3 in DNA: TGTGCCAGCAGTCCCAGCAGTCATGGCTACACCTTC.

This clonotype was observed at least ten times. The CDR3, as DNA: TGCAGTGCTGGACCCTCCTGGGGGACGCAGTATTTT. It codes for CSAGPSWGTQYF. This chain links TRBV20-1 with TRBJ2-3; the D call may be TRBD1 or TRBD2 (5 bases each). The CDR3 length is 12 residues. Germline loops: CDR1 DFQATT, CDR2 SNEGSKA (reference sequence). V was trimmed by 5 bases and J by 9 bases, leaving 15 bases between them.